Sequencing of this T cell receptor beta chain was carried out in a study of T cells after yellow fever vaccination. Study-wide findings and caveats: Detected again after the booster were most primary-vaccination clones, at 96% CD4 and 88% CD8. Abundant contaminating clonotypes from the bulk population could appear in FACS-sorted repertoires. Relatively few clonotypes were ones that appeared in both CD4 and CD8 compartments.

This clonotype was picked up many times. Its antigen is not known. The CDR3 runs to 16 residues. Germline values: CDR1 KGHSH, CDR2 LQKENI. Germline trimming cut 4 bases from V and 5 bases from J; bases unmatched to any gene: 11. TCR cDNA, made by 5'RACE template switching, carried an added universal primer site and UMIs. Each CDR3 protein is one row after TCRdb ran MiXCR on the 5' RACE reads. The sample records around 180,000 distinct CDR3 sequences, roughly 6.2% being singletons. The material sequenced was CD4+ T cells sorted from PBMCs, taken on the day of the first yellow fever vaccination. This clonotype was obtained from a man between 18 and 29 years old who received the YFV17D yellow fever vaccine. The rearrangement uses TRBV18 and TRBJ1-5; TRBD1 matches 7 bases. This CDR3 is CASSLDAGTVDQPQHF. The DNA for the CDR3 is TGTGCCAGCTCACTCGACGCCGGGACAGTGGATCAGCCCCAGCATTTT.